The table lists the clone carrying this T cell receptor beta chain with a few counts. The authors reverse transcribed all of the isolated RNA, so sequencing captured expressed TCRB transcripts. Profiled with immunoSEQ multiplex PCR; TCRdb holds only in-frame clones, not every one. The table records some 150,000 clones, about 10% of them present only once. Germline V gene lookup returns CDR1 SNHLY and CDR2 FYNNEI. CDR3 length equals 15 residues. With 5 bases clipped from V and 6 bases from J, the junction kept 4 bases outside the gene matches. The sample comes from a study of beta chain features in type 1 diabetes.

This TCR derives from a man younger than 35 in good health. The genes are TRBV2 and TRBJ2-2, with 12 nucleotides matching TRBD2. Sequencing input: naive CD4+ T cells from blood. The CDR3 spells CASSSASGGAGELFF. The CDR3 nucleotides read TGTGCCAGCAGTTCGGCTAGCGGGGGGGCCGGGGAGCTGTTTTTT.